A single sample is the source of the 21 T cell receptor beta chains below, sequenced in a study of blood T cell repertoires in COVID-19. Measured with immunoSEQ multiplex PCR; TCRdb has only the in-frame clones, and not every one. The sample lists 250,000 to 300,000 clones; 88% were seen once. The sample comprised PBMCs or T cells enriched from blood (not recorded which). The source is a woman aged 60-75 years in a cohort exposed to, infected with or recovered from COVID-19 (not recorded which).

The rearrangement links TRBV7-9 to TRBJ2-5; the D is unclear. Per germline, CDR1 SEHNR and CDR2 FQNEAQ (reference sequence). The CDR3 has 13 amino acids. Trimming removed 5 bases from V and 1 base from J, with 8 bases in between. The CDR3 DNA reads TGTGCCAGCAGCGGTACTCTCCAAGAGACCCAGTACTTC. Amino acids: CASSGTLQETQYF.

In nucleotides, the CDR3 is TGTGCCAGCAGTTACCCATTCGACAGGGACCACGAGCAGTACTTC. Its protein product is CASSYPFDRDHEQYF. The chain recombines TRBV6-2 or TRBV6-3 with TRBJ2-7, with TRBD1 matching 7 bases. Per the germline V gene, CDR1 is MNHEY and CDR2 is SVGEGT. CDR3 length: 15 residues. Losses at the gene ends were 2 bases for V and 5 bases for J; bases not matched to a gene: 9.

The count of this clone is one. This chain connects TRBV5-1 to TRBJ2-1; 12 nucleotides agree with TRBD2. There are 19 residues in the CDR3. Germline CDR1 reads SGHRS; CDR2 reads YFSETQ. The V and J ends lost 2 bases and 4 bases, in that order; junction bases with no gene match: 13. The CDR3 sequence: CASSLSGLAGSSRYNEQFF. Written as DNA, the CDR3 is TGCGCCAGCAGCTTATCCGGACTAGCGGGGTCCTCTAGGTACAATGAGCAGTTCTTC.

The V gene is TRBV4-1, the J gene TRBJ2-1, with D perhaps matching TRBD2 (5 bases). There are 16 residues in the CDR3. Germline V gives CDR1 MGHRA, CDR2 YSYEKL. V dropped 3 bases and J dropped 0 bases, with 12 bases sitting between them. The DNA of the CDR3 is TGCGCCAGCAGCCACAACCCGGGAAGCTCCTACAATGAGCAGTTCTTC. Translating gives CASSHNPGSSYNEQFF.

V usage is TRBV19 and J usage is TRBJ1-1, with 9 bases lining up with TRBD1. CDR3 length equals 16 residues. J was trimmed by 5 bases and V by 1 base; bases with no gene match: 8. Per germline, CDR1 LNHDA and CDR2 SQIVND (reference sequence). CDR3: CASSIATGTGWTEAFF. For the CDR3, the DNA is TGTGCCAGTAGTATAGCAACCGGGACAGGGTGGACTGAAGCTTTCTTT.

The CDR3 coding sequence is TGTGCCAGCAGTTTAAGCTCACCCCTCCACTTT. Encoded protein: CASSLSSPLHF. The V and J genes are TRBV28 and TRBJ1-6; D is undetermined. The germline gives CDR1 MDHEN, CDR2 SYDVKM. The CDR3 has 11 residues. Deletions cut 2 bases from V and 10 bases from J, with 3 bases between.

The rearrangement uses TRBV19 and TRBJ1-4; 11 bases match TRBD1. CDR1 is LNHDA, CDR2 SQIVND, per germline (reference sequence). The CDR3 is made up of 14 amino acids. Trimming removed 7 bases from V and 7 bases from J; junction bases left unmatched: 5. The CDR3 DNA reads as TGTGCCAGTACCCCCGGGACAGGGGGTGAAAAACTGTTTTTT. Translation gives CASTPGTGGEKLFF.

The genes are TRBV4-3 and TRBJ2-7; 10 bases fit TRBD2. This CDR3 has 15 residues. Germline V CDR1 and CDR2: LGHNA, YSLEER. V lost 4 bases, J lost 3 bases, and 6 bases stayed unmatched. The CDR3 region is CASSPESSGSYEQYF. The CDR3 DNA reads TGCGCCAGCAGCCCGGAGTCTAGCGGGAGCTACGAGCAGTACTTC.

The chain links TRBV18 to TRBJ2-1; D remains unclear. Germline lookup yields CDR1 KGHSH and CDR2 LQKENI. CDR3 size: 11 residues. V lost 5 bases to trimming and J lost 10 bases, with 9 bases between them. The DNA of the CDR3 is TGTGCCAGCTCAGCTAATATGGAGCAGTTCTTC. Amino acids: CASSANMEQFF.

V gene TRBV13 combines with J gene TRBJ2-7; TRBD2 might be the D (8 bases). V was trimmed by 1 base and J by 4 bases, leaving 14 bases between them. CDR1 PRHDT and CDR2 FYEKMQ come from the germline V gene (reference sequence). The CDR3 extends over 15 amino acids. DNA of the CDR3: TGTGCCAGCAGCTTAGAGGTAGCGGGACAGTACGAGCAGTACTTC. Protein product: CASSLEVAGQYEQYF.

This clone came up once. The chain couples TRBV19 to TRBJ1-2; 7 positions match TRBD1. This CDR3 has 12 residues. Trimming took 7 bases from V and 4 from J; bases not matched to a gene: 3. The V gene's germline CDR1 is LNHDA and CDR2 SQIVND (reference sequence). The CDR3 DNA reads as TGTGCCAGTACGACAGGGAGCTATGGCTACACCTTC. Translating it yields CASTTGSYGYTF.

This chain connects TRBV6-6 to TRBJ2-7, with TRBD2 matching 7 bases. The V and J ends lost 8 bases and 5 bases, in that order; junction bases with no gene match: 12. Germline lookup yields CDR1 MNHNY and CDR2 SVGAGI (reference sequence). This CDR3 has 14 amino acids. The CDR3 protein is CASLVGGSLDEQYF. Here the CDR3 DNA reads TGTGCCAGCTTAGTGGGCGGGAGCCTCGACGAGCAGTACTTC.

This chain uses TRBV28 with TRBJ1-4; tentative D call: TRBD1 (5 bases). CDR1 and CDR2 (germline): MDHEN, SYDVKM. The CDR3 runs 15 residues. The V end lost 6 bases, the J end lost 7 bases, and 18 bases lay between the germline ends. The CDR3 DNA sequence: TGTGCCAGCAGGGGGGACTTTCTGAGGGGTGAAAAACTGTTTTTT. As protein: CASRGDFLRGEKLFF.

The rearrangement uses TRBV5-1 and TRBJ1-1; TRBD1 matches 10 bases. J gave up 4 bases and V 3 bases, and 12 bases lay outside the gene matches. The germline CDR1 and CDR2 sequences are SGHRS and YFSETQ. The CDR3 length is 17 residues. The CDR3 bases are TGCGCCAGCAGCTGGGCCGGGACAGGGGTGTCGGGCACTGAAGCTTTCTTT. This sequence encodes CASSWAGTGVSGTEAFF.

The chain joins TRBV13 to TRBJ2-7, with D tentatively TRBD2 (6 bases). V lost 2 bases, J lost 1 base, and 12 bases lay in between. The CDR3 totals 15 residues. In germline, CDR1 is PRHDT, CDR2 FYEKMQ (reference sequence). CDR3 DNA sequence: TGTGCCAGCAGCTTAACCCCGACTAGATCCTACGAGCAGTACTTC. Its translation is CASSLTPTRSYEQYF.

The chain joins TRBV14 to TRBJ1-2; no clear D. V dropped 1 base and J dropped 5 bases, with 11 bases sitting between them. Germline V gene data show CDR1 as SGHDN and CDR2 as FVKESK. The CDR3 consists of 14 residues. The CDR3 DNA is TGTGCCAGCAGCCAAGCATCCCCGCAGTATGGCTACACCTTC. This codes for CASSQASPQYGYTF. The full variable domain, rest sourced from reference TRBV14 and TRBJ1-2, is EAGVTQFPSHSVIEKGQTVTLRCDPISGHDNLYWYRRVMGKEIKFLLHFVKESKQDESGMPNNRFLAERTGGTYSTLKVQPAELEDSGVYFCASSQASPQYGYTFGSGTRLTVV.

This clone was seen once. This chain links TRBV15 with TRBJ1-1; D is ambiguous. V was cut by 2 bases and J by 1 base, with 8 bases left in between. The CDR3 covers 14 residues. Germline CDR1 and CDR2: LNHNV and YYDKDF (reference sequence). The CDR3 spells CATSRLGTNTEAFF. The CDR3, as DNA: TGTGCCACCAGCAGATTGGGCACGAACACTGAAGCTTTCTTT.

The CDR3 region has the DNA TGCGCCAGCAGCTCCCGGGACAGGGGGTCCTACAATGAGCAGTTCTTC. It encodes CASSSRDRGSYNEQFF. The chain couples TRBV5-1 to TRBJ2-1, with 11 bases fitting TRBD1. The CDR3 runs to 16 residues. Losses at the gene ends were 3 bases for V and 1 base for J; bases not matched to a gene: 3. CDR1 and CDR2 (germline): SGHRS, YFSETQ.

This clone was found once. The V and J genes are TRBV9 and TRBJ1-2, with 9 bases lining up with TRBD1. Per germline, CDR1 SGDLS and CDR2 YYNGEE. Trimming took 3 bases from V and 14 from J; bases not matched to a gene: 11. The CDR3 extends over 13 amino acids. The CDR3 DNA reads TGTGCCAGCAGCGCCGCAGACAGGGGGTCGGCGACCTTC. Protein sequence: CASSAADRGSATF.

The chain recombines TRBV30 with TRBJ1-4, with D maybe TRBD1 (6 bases). V shed 4 bases and J shed 4 bases, with 19 bases lying between them. CDR3 length: 16 amino acids. Germline V gives CDR1 GTSNPN, CDR2 SVGIG (reference sequence). The CDR3 here is CAWTEVAGDINEKLFF. CDR3 bases: TGTGCCTGGACTGAAGTAGCAGGGGATATTAATGAAAAACTGTTTTTT.

The chain links TRBV4-3 to TRBJ1-5; 9 bases are a match to TRBD1. The germline CDR1 and CDR2 sequences are LGHNA and YSLEER. Trimming removed 0 bases from V and 4 bases from J; junction bases left unmatched: 7. The CDR3 is made up of 17 amino acids. The CDR3 region has the DNA TGCGCCAGCAGCCAAGACGCCAACAGGGGGCGGAATCAGCCCCAGCATTTT. Its translation is CASSQDANRGRNQPQHF.